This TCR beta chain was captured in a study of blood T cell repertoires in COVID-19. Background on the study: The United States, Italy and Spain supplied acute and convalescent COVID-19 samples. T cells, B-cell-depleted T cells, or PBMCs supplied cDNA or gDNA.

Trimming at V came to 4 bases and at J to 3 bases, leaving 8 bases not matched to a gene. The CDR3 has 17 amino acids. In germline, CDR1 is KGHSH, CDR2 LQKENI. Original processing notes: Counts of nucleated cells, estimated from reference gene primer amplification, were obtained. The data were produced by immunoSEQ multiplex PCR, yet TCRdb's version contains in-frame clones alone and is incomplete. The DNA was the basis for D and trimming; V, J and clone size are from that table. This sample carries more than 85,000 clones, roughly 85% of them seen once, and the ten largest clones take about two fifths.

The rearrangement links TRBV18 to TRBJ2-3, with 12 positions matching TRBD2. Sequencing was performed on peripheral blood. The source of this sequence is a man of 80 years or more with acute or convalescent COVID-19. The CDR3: CASSQRTSGMGTDTQYF. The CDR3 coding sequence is TGTGCCAGCTCACAAAGGACTAGCGGGATGGGAACAGATACGCAGTATTTT. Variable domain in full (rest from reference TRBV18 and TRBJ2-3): NAGVMQNPRHLVRRRGQEARLRCSPMKGHSHVYWYRQLPEEGLKFMVYLQKENIIDESGMPKERFSAEFPKEGPSILRIQQVVRGDSAAYFCASSQRTSGMGTDTQYFGPGTRLTVL.